The clone carrying this T cell receptor beta chain came up many times. This entry is derived from a study of blood T cell repertoires in COVID-19. Study context: Sample material is recorded as cDNA or gDNA derived from T cells, B-cell-depleted T cells, or PBMCs.

Germline V gene sequence: CDR1 SNHLY, CDR2 FYNNEI. The CDR3 has 14 amino acids. V shed 11 bases, J shed 0 bases, and the junction held 8 bases outside the gene matches. In the authors' workflow: Scientists estimated how many nucleated cells there were by amplifying reference gene primers. Sequencing used immunoSEQ multiplex PCR; TCRdb keeps in-frame clones, though not all of them. V and J calls and clone size are those listed in that table; D and trimming were worked out from the DNA. The sample lists hundreds of thousands of clones; 85% to 90% were seen once. The chain has TRBV2 and TRBJ1-1, with 8 bases lining up with TRBD1. This TCR came from a man aged 30 to 45 who had recovered from COVID-19. Sequenced sample: PBMCs or T cells enriched from blood (not recorded which). Here the CDR3 DNA reads TGTGCCGTCCGACAGGGGTCCTTGAACACTGAAGCTTTCTTT. Translated, it gives CAVRQGSLNTEAFF.